This T cell receptor beta chain appears in the sequencing data of a study of tumor and adjacent non-tumor tissue in lung cancer. Overall study context: Each sample yielded 4 million to 5 million productive TCRbeta reads on average.

The template was RNA from unsorted bulk tissue. General study findings and limits: Shorter survival was associated with higher TCR diversity in tumors. TCR diversity was significantly greater in tumor than normal lung tissue.

Concerning this clonotype itself: The antigen is unknown.

Germline V gene lookup returns CDR1 SEHNR and CDR2 FQNEAQ (reference sequence). The CDR3 consists of 13 residues. V dropped 5 bases and J dropped 2 bases, with 8 bases sitting between them. The library came from three nested PCR rounds adapted from ARM-PCR protocols. TCRdb used MiXCR to reprocess the multiplex PCR reads, holding one entry per CDR3 protein. The sample records approximately 75,000 distinct CDR3 sequences, around 77% being singletons. V usage is TRBV7-9 and J usage is TRBJ2-3; D is unclear. This TCR was sampled from a woman between 45 and 60 years old with non-small cell lung cancer. Sequencing used lung tumor tissue. This CDR3 reads CASSLGYTDTQYF. The CDR3 nucleotides are TGTGCCAGCAGCCTGGGGTACACAGATACGCAGTATTTT.